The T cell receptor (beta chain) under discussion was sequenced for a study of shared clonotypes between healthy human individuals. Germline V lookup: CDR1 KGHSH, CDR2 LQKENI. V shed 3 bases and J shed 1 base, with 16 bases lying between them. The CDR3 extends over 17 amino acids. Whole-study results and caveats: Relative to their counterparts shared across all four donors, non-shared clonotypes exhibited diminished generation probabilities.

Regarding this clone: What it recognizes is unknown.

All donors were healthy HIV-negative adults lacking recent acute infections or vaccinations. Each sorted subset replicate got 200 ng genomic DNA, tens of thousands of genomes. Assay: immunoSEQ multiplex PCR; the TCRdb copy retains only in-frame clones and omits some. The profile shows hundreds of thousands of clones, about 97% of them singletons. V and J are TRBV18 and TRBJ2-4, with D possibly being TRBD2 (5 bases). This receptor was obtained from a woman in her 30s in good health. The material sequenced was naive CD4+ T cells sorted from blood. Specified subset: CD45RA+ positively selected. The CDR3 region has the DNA TGTGCCAGCTCACCTCTGCCCAGCGGTTCTGCCAAAAACATTCAGTACTTC. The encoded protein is CASSPLPSGSAKNIQYF.